A single sample gave rise to the 9 T cell receptor beta chains below, sequenced in a study of shared clonotypes between healthy human individuals. Using immunoSEQ multiplex PCR, the repertoire was profiled, and TCRdb retains in-frame clones only, with some absent. The table has around 480,000 clones, 60% to 80% seen once. Input material: PBMCs. These receptors came from a woman between 40 and 55 years old in good health. Some clones in this sample may be carry-over from other donors' samples.

The V call is TRBV6-6, the J call TRBJ2-7, with D perhaps matching TRBD2 (5 bases). Germline lookup yields CDR1 MNHNY and CDR2 SVGAGI (reference sequence). The CDR3 has 14 residues. V lost 6 bases and J 3 bases, leaving 15 bases between the germline ends. DNA of the CDR3: TGTGCCAGCAGAGGAGGCTTCAACAGCTACGAGCAGTACTTC. Residues: CASRGGFNSYEQYF.

This clone has just a few counts. The rearrangement joins TRBV6-1 to TRBJ1-1, with 7 bases fitting TRBD1. CDR3 size: 13 residues. Germline loops: CDR1 MNHNS, CDR2 SASEGT. Losses at the gene ends were 4 bases for V and 3 bases for J; bases not matched to a gene: 2. CDR3 sequence (DNA): TGTGCCAGCAGTGCCACAGGGGACACTGAAGCTTTCTTT. This encodes CASSATGDTEAFF.

This clone was counted once. This chain uses TRBV5-1 with TRBJ2-1; D is unresolved. Trimming pared 3 bases from V and 7 bases from J, leaving 17 bases between. Germline V CDR1 and CDR2: SGHRS, YFSETQ. CDR3 length: 15 amino acids. The CDR3 sequence: CASSWFDPRTNEQFF. CDR3 coding DNA: TGCGCCAGCAGCTGGTTCGACCCGCGAACTAATGAGCAGTTCTTC. Combining the CDR3 with reference TRBV5-1 and TRBJ2-1 gives the whole variable domain KAGVTQTPRYLIKTRGQQVTLSCSPISGHRSVSWYQQTPGQGLQFLFEYFSETQRNKGNFPGRFSGRQFSNSRSEMNVSTLELGDSALYLCASSWFDPRTNEQFFGPGTRLTVL.

This rearrangement joins TRBV10-3 to TRBJ1-3, with 10 bases fitting TRBD1. The CDR3 loop spans 17 amino acids. Trimming cost V 10 bases and J 0 bases; bases outside gene matches: 12. Germline loops: CDR1 ENHRY, CDR2 SYGVKD. Here the CDR3 reads CASHSGTGVSSGNTIYF. The CDR3 nucleotides read TGTGCCAGCCATTCCGGGACAGGGGTGAGCTCTGGAAACACCATATATTTT.

J is TRBJ2-3 and V is TRBV5-1; no firm D call. The length of the CDR3 is 14 residues. The V end was cut by 1 base, the J end by 5 bases, with 11 bases between. The germline gives CDR1 SGHRS, CDR2 YFSETQ. The CDR3 loop is CASSLQRALDTQYF. For the CDR3, the DNA is TGCGCCAGCAGCTTGCAAAGGGCCTTAGATACGCAGTATTTT.

A word on this clone: Other DNA variants within this sample encode the same CDR3. The rearrangement joins TRBV29-1 to TRBJ1-2; 10 bases fit TRBD1. CDR3 length: 12 amino acids. V was pared by 3 bases and J by 7 bases, with 2 bases of the junction left unmatched. The germline V gene has CDR1 SQVTM and CDR2 ANQGSEA. CDR3 protein: CSVDGTGAGYTF. For the CDR3, the DNA is TGCAGCGTTGACGGGACAGGGGCTGGCTACACCTTC.

This clone is categorized as medium-sized. The same CDR3 arises from other DNA sequences in this sample as well. The chain uses TRBV29-1 and TRBJ1-2; no definite D call. The length of the CDR3 is 12 residues. CDR1 is SQVTM and CDR2 is ANQGSEA in the germline V gene. Trimming took 0 bases from V and 1 from J, leaving 3 bases between them. The CDR3 loop is CSVEDHNYGYTF. As DNA, the CDR3 is TGCAGCGTTGAAGACCATAACTATGGCTACACCTTC.

The chain joins TRBV4-2 to TRBJ2-1; a weak D match, TRBD2 (6 bases). This CDR3 is 16 amino acids long. Germline CDR1 reads LGHNA; CDR2 reads YNFKEQ. The germline V and J ends were trimmed by 1 base and 0 bases, with 10 bases remaining between them. The DNA of the CDR3 is TGTGCCAGCAGCCAAGCTAGCGATCCCTCCTACAATGAGCAGTTCTTC. Translation: CASSQASDPSYNEQFF.

The sample holds one count of this clone. The DNA for the CDR3 is TGTGCCAGCAGCGTAGGGGGAGGGCCTCGGTATGAGCAGTTCTTC. Its protein product is CASSVGGGPRYEQFF. V usage is TRBV9 and J usage is TRBJ2-1; TRBD2 matches 7 bases. The CDR3 consists of 15 residues. Germline values: CDR1 SGDLS, CDR2 YYNGEE. Trimming removed 0 bases from V and 8 bases from J; junction bases left unmatched: 8.